This T cell receptor (beta chain) was recovered during a study of graft-versus-host responses after intestinal transplantation. Study-level points and caveats: GvH clones were found in recipient marrow; some appeared first in ileum or blood.

V lost 4 bases to trimming and J lost 0 bases; unmatched junction nucleotides: 5. The CDR3 contains 16 residues. Germline loops: CDR1 MNHEY, CDR2 SVGAGI. On this clone: Its antigen is still unknown.

The method was immunoSEQ multiplex PCR; TCRdb's version includes in-frame clones alone and lacks a portion of them. The sample lists tens of thousands of clones, around 90% occurring once. V gene TRBV6-5 combines with J gene TRBJ2-1; 8 nucleotides align to TRBD1. This sample comprised unstimulated CD8+ T cells sorted from spleen or lymph node cells, obtained before transplant. The receptor's source is a human donor who was the organ donor for an intestinal transplant. The CDR3, as DNA: TGTGCCAGCAGTTCCCGACAGGGGAGCTCCTACAATGAGCAGTTCTTC. Translated: CASSSRQGSSYNEQFF.